This record concerns one T cell receptor beta chain sequence. Its antigen is still unknown. Base-call qualities are not available, and no considerably larger clone is one nucleotide away. These data belong to a study of CD8 T cells in Susac syndrome (dated by TCRdb to the late 2010s). Notes on the research overall: Repertoire sequencing was used to test whether CD8+ T cell activation and differentiation in Susac syndrome was antigen driven. The clonality of the CD8+ T cell repertoire was compared across about a dozen healthy donors, around 14 Susac syndrome patients and around 15 multiple sclerosis patients. The investigation overall reported the following: The TCR sequencing and HLA analysis was acknowledged to have included a relatively small number of individuals.

The germline ends are 18 bases apart after V is trimmed by 4 bases and J by 11 bases. The CDR3 has 13 amino acids, counting the end cysteine and phenylalanine. Only the CDR3 part of the read is kept: 39 bases, read in frame from the first base. The germline V gene supplies CDR1 SGHDT and CDR2 YYEEEE. RNA was extracted with the RNeasy kit and roughly 0.45 to 1 ug was reverse transcribed using random hexamers. The immunoSEQ multiplex PCR assay, covering 54 Vbeta and 13 Jbeta segments, was used to amplify TCR beta CDR3 regions. Bias from PCR amplification was corrected by using a synthetic template baseline for primer optimization and for computational correction. For the original study's pipeline: Reads were annotated to V, D and J genes according to IMGT and were analyzed with immunoSEQ Analyzer, with only productive sequences retained. To calculate clonality, Shannon entropy was normalized by log2 of the number of productive unique sequences and then subtracted from one. Public and private clones were assessed among the 100 most prevalent clones of each patient and control. A clone was defined as Susac-specific if it was absent from the healthy and MS cohorts, from 950 to 1,300 published viral clones and from other ImmuneACCESS disease sequences. The public reads were reprocessed in TCRdb via fastp at Q25 and MiXCR, keeping in-frame beta chains. Merged by CDR3 protein, the rows form single entries marked with the most common genes and DNA. The V and J calls here are based on TCRdb, not the publication. Within this sample are around 300,000 distinct CDR3 sequences, with over 75% of them counted one time only. Around 0.22% of the sample is taken by the ten largest.

High-throughput TCR beta sequencing profiled peripheral blood CD8+ and CD4+ T cells from healthy donors, Susac syndrome patients and multiple sclerosis patients. Treatment-naive patients with stable or active relapsing-remitting disease fulfilling revised McDonald criteria were used as multiple sclerosis controls. Bulk CD8+ and CD4+ T cells were purified by magnetic negative isolation, while CD8+ TEMRA cells were enriched using FACS. Blood was drawn into EDTA tubes, processed within 24 hours, and PBMCs were isolated by density gradient centrifugation. PBMCs destined for TCR sequencing were cryopreserved in liquid nitrogen and later thawed in a 37 °C water bath. A purity of at least 90% was achieved for sorted or isolated CD4+, CD8+ and CD8+ TEMRA cells.

The V and J genes are TRBV5-6 and TRBJ1-1; too little of a D gene remains to name it. Input material: CD8+ T cells from PBMCs. This TCR came from a human donor with multiple sclerosis. The sequenced DNA is TGTGCCAGCAGCCCCTGGAGTGCGGACGGGGCTTTCTTT. Its translation is CASSPWSADGAFF. The entire variable domain, with the stretches around the CDR3 drawn from the reference TRBV5-6 and TRBJ1-1 proteins, is DAGVTQSPTHLIKTRGQQVTLRCSPKSGHDTVSWYQQALGQGPQFIFQYYEEEERQRGNFPDRFSGHQFPNYSSELNVNALLLGDSALYLCASSPWSADGAFFGQGTRLTVV.